This T cell receptor (beta chain) was captured in a study of identifying expanded T cells in peripheral blood. Germline V gene lookup returns CDR1 SGDLS and CDR2 YYNGEE. Trimming took 4 bases from V and 2 from J; bases not matched to a gene: 5. CDR3 length: 14 residues. No infections or other immune events were documented during collection. In the case of this clone: Its antigen is not identified.

Whole-study results and caveats: Over around two and four weeks, about 15 and 18 clones changed, versus around 1.3 between replicates. Across healthy donors, higher total template counts meant significantly greater roughly 2-week count variance.

TCRdb keeps only in-frame clones here, not all; method: immunoSEQ multiplex PCR. The table includes approximately 100,000 clones, 88% detected once. The chain employs TRBV9 and TRBJ1-1; 7 nucleotides align to TRBD1. This TCR derives from a person between 18 and 75 years old in good health. The sample taken for sequencing was blood. DNA for the CDR3: TGTGCCAGCAGCTTTGGACAGGCAAACACTGAAGCTTTCTTT. Translation: CASSFGQANTEAFF.